The source of this T cell receptor (beta chain) is a study of CD8 T cells in ankylosing spondylitis. Germline V gene data show CDR1 as SGHRS and CDR2 as YFSETQ. V trimming: 2 bases; J trimming: 3 bases; junction bases outside the gene matches: 4. This CDR3 spans 15 amino acids. Quantitative molecular-barcoded 5'-RACE generated the TCR beta libraries. Each CDR3 protein is one row after TCRdb ran MiXCR on the 5' RACE reads. The sample has about 220,000 distinct CDR3 sequences, 15% to 20% seen once. Whole-study results and caveats: Peripheral blood held disease-linked clones only at relatively low frequency, and these were CD8+. Characteristic, it appeared, of ankylosing spondylitis blood was a TCR beta motif of eight highly homologous variants. Prior work had noted some motif variants in reactive arthritis blood and synovial fluid. Clones tied to disease were said to be significantly enriched in matched ankylosing spondylitis synovial fluid.

This clonotype turned up a few times. Its specificity is unknown. This sequence was found in a male donor with ankylosing spondylitis. The chain is built from TRBV5-1 and TRBJ2-7; 11 nucleotides align to TRBD2. The sequenced sample was blood, either unsorted or a sorted T cell fraction (not recorded which). The CDR3 DNA sequence: TGCGCCAGCAGCTTACGTGGGACTAGCGGCTACGAGCAGTACTTC. Protein: CASSLRGTSGYEQYF.